This passage covers 27 T cell receptor beta chains from one sample sequenced in a study of blood T cells in healthy people across ages. A second roughly 6 to 12 cycle PCR used barcoded and J-beta primers. MiXCR, applied by TCRdb to the 5' RACE reads, yields one record per CDR3 protein. The profile shows about 1.7 million distinct CDR3 sequences, 28% of them singletons. Sequencing input: blood. Receptors originate from a woman in her 30s in good health.

This clonotype appeared a few times. V gene TRBV20-1 combines with J gene TRBJ2-7, with unresolved D. Germline CDR1 DFQATT, CDR2 SNEGSKA (reference sequence). Trimming removed 0 bases from V and 0 bases from J, with 9 bases in between. The CDR3 extends over 14 amino acids. CDR3 sequence (DNA): TGCAGTGCTAGAGATCCCCTCAACTCCTACGAGCAGTACTTC. Amino acids: CSARDPLNSYEQYF.

V is TRBV19 and J is TRBJ2-5; 9 bases fit TRBD1. Germline lookup yields CDR1 LNHDA and CDR2 SQIVND (reference sequence). The CDR3 loop spans 13 amino acids. Trimming at V came to 7 bases and at J to 5 bases, leaving 5 bases not matched to a gene. CDR3 DNA sequence: TGTGCCAGTAAGGGGGGACAGGGTGAGACCCAGTACTTC. It encodes CASKGGQGETQYF.

This clonotype showed up just a few times. J is TRBJ2-1 and V is TRBV20-1; D might be TRBD1 (6 bases). Germline assignment: CDR1 DFQATT and CDR2 SNEGSKA (reference sequence). The CDR3 length is 14 residues. V was clipped by 4 bases and J by 4 bases, with 14 bases between them. CDR3 in amino acids: CSANRDTLYNEQFF. The DNA for the CDR3 is TGCAGTGCTAATCGGGACACCCTTTACAATGAGCAGTTCTTC.

The genes are TRBV4-1 and TRBJ1-1; D is undetermined. The CDR3 is 18 residues long. Trimming took off 0 bases at V and 1 base at J, with 18 bases between the two ends. Germline V gene sequence: CDR1 MGHRA, CDR2 YSYEKL. CDR3 protein: CASSQDPGIPMGNTEAFF. DNA for the CDR3: TGCGCCAGCAGCCAAGATCCCGGCATACCCATGGGGAACACTGAAGCTTTCTTT.

Notes on this clonotype: This may arise from a read error, as a much more abundant clone is one base away. The chain combines TRBV5-5 with TRBJ1-2; 7 positions agree with TRBD1. CDR3 size: 13 residues. Germline values: CDR1 SGHKS, CDR2 YYEKEE (reference sequence). Germline trimming cut 4 bases from V and 2 bases from J; bases unmatched to any gene: 2. CDR3 sequence (DNA): TGTGCCAGCAGCACGGGACAGAACTATGGCTACACCTTC. Protein sequence: CASSTGQNYGYTF.

This clonotype was counted ten times or more. The chain employs TRBV28 and TRBJ1-1; D is unclear. The CDR3 has 16 residues. Trimming removed 5 bases at V and 0 bases at J, with 16 bases between. Germline V gene lookup returns CDR1 MDHEN and CDR2 SYDVKM. This CDR3 is CASSTPRSALNTEAFF. The CDR3 bases are TGTGCCAGCAGTACCCCCCGCAGCGCGCTGAACACTGAAGCTTTCTTT.

This clonotype was observed at least ten times. The CDR3: CSALTGDSPLHF. The CDR3 DNA is TGCAGTGCTTTGACAGGGGATTCACCCCTCCACTTT. The chain couples TRBV20-1 to TRBJ1-6, with TRBD1 matching 8 bases. CDR1 DFQATT and CDR2 SNEGSKA come from the germline V gene (reference sequence). The CDR3 loop spans 12 amino acids. The J segment lost 8 bases and the V segment lost 5 bases, leaving 2 bases of the junction unmatched.

This clonotype has a handful of counts. The V call is TRBV27, the J call TRBJ2-2; 10 nucleotides match TRBD1. The CDR3 length is 15 residues. V was clipped by 4 bases and J by 5 bases; unmatched bases: 4. Germline V gene lookup returns CDR1 MNHEY and CDR2 SMNVEV (reference sequence). Here the CDR3 reads CASSSDRGRTGELFF. As DNA, the CDR3 is TGTGCCAGCAGTTCCGACAGGGGGCGAACCGGGGAGCTGTTTTTT.

This clonotype was seen many times. A read error may account for a junction end that differs from germline. The gene calls are TRBV2 and TRBJ2-3; D ambiguous. CDR3 size: 12 residues. CDR1 and CDR2 from the germline V gene are SNHLY and FYNNEI. The CDR3 is CASSEAGDTQYF. DNA for the CDR3: TGTGCCAGCAGCGAAGCCGGCGATACGCAGTATTTT.

The rearrangement links TRBV7-9 to TRBJ2-3, with 11 nucleotides matching TRBD2. Germline CDR1 and CDR2: SEHNR and FQNEAQ (reference sequence). The CDR3 sequence is 15 residues long. V dropped 6 bases and J dropped 3; count of bases not matched to a gene: 5. In DNA form, the CDR3 reads TGTGCCAGCAGTCACACTAGCGGGAGAACAGATACGCAGTATTTT. Its translation: CASSHTSGRTDTQYF. The whole variable domain, filled in from reference TRBV7-9 and TRBJ2-3, reads DTGVSQNPRHKITKRGQNVTFRCDPISEHNRLYWYRQTLGQGPEFLTYFQNEAQLEKSRLLSDRFSAERPKGSFSTLEIQRTEQGDSAMYLCASSHTSGRTDTQYFGPGTRLTVL.

This clonotype has just a few counts. The CDR3 DNA reads TGTGCCAGCATCCTTCTTCCGGGGGGAACCCAGTACTTC. Protein: CASILLPGGTQYF. V usage is TRBV28 and J usage is TRBJ2-5; 7 bases fit TRBD2. J gave up 8 bases and V 7 bases, and 10 bases lay outside the gene matches. This CDR3 has 13 amino acids. Germline CDR1 and CDR2: MDHEN and SYDVKM.

A word on this clonotype: A read error may be the cause here, since a much bigger clone is one base away. The rearrangement joins TRBV6-2 or TRBV6-3 to TRBJ2-7; 12 bases line up with TRBD2. CDR1 MNHEY and CDR2 SVGEGT come from the germline V gene. The CDR3 totals 16 residues. The CDR3 coding sequence is TGTGCCAGCAGTTACTCGACTAGCGGGAGTTCGTACGAGCGGTACTTC. Protein sequence: CASSYSTSGSSYERYF.

This clonotype was seen more than once but under ten times. The genes are TRBV29-1 and TRBJ1-2, with 11 bases identical to TRBD1. V trimming: 3 bases; J trimming: 1 base; junction bases outside the gene matches: 10. Germline CDR1 SQVTM, CDR2 ANQGSEA. The CDR3 loop spans 17 amino acids. The CDR3 sequence is CSVESGQGVVGNYGYTF. The CDR3 coding sequence is TGCAGCGTTGAGTCGGGACAGGGGGTGGTGGGTAACTATGGCTACACCTTC.

Only a few counts were recorded for this clonotype. CDR3 DNA sequence: TGCAGTGCTAGGTGGGGGGCCAGAGATACGCAGTATTTT. It translates to CSARWGARDTQYF. This chain joins TRBV20-1 and TRBJ2-3; D might be TRBD1 or TRBD2, each matching 6 bases. CDR3 size: 13 residues. Per the germline V gene, CDR1 is DFQATT and CDR2 is SNEGSKA (reference sequence). V was pared by 3 bases and J by 5 bases, with 12 bases between.

This rearrangement joins TRBV12-3 or TRBV12-4 to TRBJ2-5, with 7 positions matching TRBD2. The CDR3 covers 15 residues. V shed 4 bases, J shed 2 bases, and the junction held 7 bases outside the gene matches. The DNA of the CDR3 is TGTGCCAGCAGTTCAGGTAGCGGGCTTCAAGAGACCCAGTACTTC. Translating gives CASSSGSGLQETQYF.

The genes are TRBV29-1 and TRBJ2-3; TRBD2 agrees at 8 bases. The germline gives CDR1 SQVTM, CDR2 ANQGSEA. Losses at the gene ends were 0 bases for V and 7 bases for J; bases not matched to a gene: 12. There are 16 residues in the CDR3. In nucleotides, the CDR3 is TGCAGCGTTGAAGATCTTGGCCGGGGGGGCGTGAATACGCAGTATTTT. Amino acids: CSVEDLGRGGVNTQYF.

This chain uses TRBV4-1 with TRBJ2-1; 15 nucleotides line up with TRBD2. CDR3 length equals 16 residues. After removal of 3 bases from V and 16 bases from J, the junction contained 13 bases not matched to a gene. In germline, CDR1 is MGHRA, CDR2 YSYEKL. The chain's CDR3 is CASSQVGTSGRHRRFF. The CDR3 coding sequence is TGCGCCAGCAGCCAGGTTGGGACTAGCGGGAGGCATCGGCGATTCTTC.

This clonotype was counted at least ten times. V gene TRBV6-5 combines with J gene TRBJ2-7; 10 bases are shared with TRBD2. This CDR3 spans 15 amino acids. Germline V gene lookup returns CDR1 MNHEY and CDR2 SVGAGI. The trim removed 5 bases at V and 1 base at J, leaving 5 bases unmatched. The CDR3 is CASSILAGVSYEQYF. The CDR3 coding sequence is TGTGCCAGCAGTATCCTAGCGGGAGTTTCCTACGAGCAGTACTTC.

As concerns this clonotype: Germline and junction disagree at one end, which may indicate a read error. This chain links TRBV3-1 with TRBJ1-4, with 9 bases matching TRBD1. The CDR3 totals 15 residues. From germline, CDR1 is LGHDT and CDR2 YNNKEL (reference sequence). The CDR3 region is CANSLLGTGFEKLFF. The DNA for the CDR3 is TGTGCCAACAGCCTTCTCGGGACAGGGTTCGAAAAACTGTTTTTT.

V gene TRBV6-2 or TRBV6-3 combines with J gene TRBJ2-1; D uncertain. Trimming shortened V by 4 bases and J by 10 bases, and 17 bases separated the two germline ends. This CDR3 is built from 14 residues. Germline CDR1 and CDR2: MNHEY and SVGEGT. In nucleotides, the CDR3 is TGTGCCAGCAGTTCCGGGCGGATTCGCCTCGAGCAGTTCTTC. Translation gives CASSSGRIRLEQFF.

Remarks on this clonotype: At one of its ends the junction is not consistent with the germline gene, which may arise from a read error. This sequence joins TRBV20-1 and TRBJ2-1; 10 nucleotides agree with TRBD2. The CDR3 spans 15 residues. The germline V gene encodes CDR1 DFQATT and CDR2 SNEGSKA (reference sequence). CDR3 region: CSARALAGAFNEQFF. In DNA, the CDR3 is TGCAGTGCTAGGGCTCTAGCGGGAGCATTCAATGAGCAGTTTTTC.

The chain uses TRBV12-3 or TRBV12-4 and TRBJ1-2; perhaps TRBD1 as D (5 bases). The V and J ends lost 4 bases and 8 bases respectively, with 17 bases between them. The CDR3 contains 14 residues. Here the CDR3 reads CASSCREQGPGYTF. CDR3 bases: TGTGCCAGCAGTTGTCGTGAGCAGGGACCAGGCTACACCTTC.

This clonotype has only a few counts. The chain couples TRBV12-3 or TRBV12-4 to TRBJ1-1; a possible D gene is TRBD1 (6 bases). The V gene lost 7 bases and the J gene lost 1 base, with 13 bases spanning the gap. The CDR3 covers 14 residues. This CDR3 is CASMGGGPNTEAFF. The CDR3 bases are TGTGCCAGCATGGGTGGGGGCCCGAACACTGAAGCTTTCTTT.

The chain is built from TRBV11-2 and TRBJ2-1, with a possible D match to TRBD1 (6 bases). Germline V lookup: CDR1 SGHAT, CDR2 FQNNGV. The V and J ends lost 4 bases and 14 bases respectively, with 21 bases between them. This CDR3 has 14 residues. The CDR3 coding sequence is TGTGCCAGCAGCTCAGTAGGGGTTACAGGGTCTGAGTTCTTC. The encoded protein is CASSSVGVTGSEFF.

This clonotype has just a few counts. The V gene is TRBV2, the J gene TRBJ2-1; 8 bases match TRBD2. V lost 6 bases, J lost 4 bases, and 17 bases stayed unmatched. There are 18 residues in the CDR3. Germline-derived CDR1 and CDR2 are SNHLY and FYNNEI. CDR3: CASRRDGGASGWYNEQFF. The CDR3 nucleotides read TGTGCCAGCAGAAGGGACGGGGGGGCCTCCGGTTGGTACAATGAGCAGTTCTTC.

This clonotype was picked up a small number of times. J is TRBJ2-1 and V is TRBV10-3, with D possibly being TRBD1 (6 bases). The CDR3 contains 14 residues. Looked up from germline, CDR1 is ENHRY and CDR2 is SYGVKD. The V and J ends lost 2 bases and 8 bases respectively, with 13 bases between them. CDR3 amino acids: CAISETGSFDEQFF. The CDR3 DNA reads as TGTGCCATCAGTGAGACAGGGTCCTTTGATGAGCAGTTCTTC.

In this sample, this clonotype turned up many times. The chain uses TRBV7-2 and TRBJ2-1; D unresolved. Germline CDR1 is SGHTA and CDR2 is FQGNSA. This CDR3 comprises 13 residues. Trimming left V 3 bases short and J 8 bases short, with 11 bases between. CDR3 loop: CASSFRRSDEQFF. CDR3 nucleotide sequence: TGTGCCAGCAGCTTTAGGCGTTCTGATGAGCAGTTCTTC.